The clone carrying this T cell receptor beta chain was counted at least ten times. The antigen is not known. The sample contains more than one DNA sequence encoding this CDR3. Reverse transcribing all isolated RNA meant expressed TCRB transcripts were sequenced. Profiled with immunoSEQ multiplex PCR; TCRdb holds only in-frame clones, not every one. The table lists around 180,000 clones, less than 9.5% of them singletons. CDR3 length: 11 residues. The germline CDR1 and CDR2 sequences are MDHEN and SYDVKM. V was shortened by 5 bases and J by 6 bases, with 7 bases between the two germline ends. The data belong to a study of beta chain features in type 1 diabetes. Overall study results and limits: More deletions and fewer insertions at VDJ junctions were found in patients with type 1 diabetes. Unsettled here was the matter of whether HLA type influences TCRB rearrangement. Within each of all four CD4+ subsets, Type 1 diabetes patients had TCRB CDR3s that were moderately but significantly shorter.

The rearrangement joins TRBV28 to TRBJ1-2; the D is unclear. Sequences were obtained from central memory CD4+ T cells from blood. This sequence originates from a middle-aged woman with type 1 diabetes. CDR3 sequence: CASSRSDGYTF. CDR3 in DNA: TGTGCCAGCAGTCGGAGTGATGGCTACACCTTC.